These T cell receptor beta chains were read from a single sample in a study of CD8+ T cells in alopecia areata. TCRdb keeps only in-frame clones here, not all; method: immunoSEQ multiplex PCR. The table includes around 180,000 clones, roughly 70% detected once. The sequenced sample was CD4+ T cells sorted from blood, obtained at week 49, from a patient treated with tofacitinib. The receptors were sampled from a human donor with alopecia areata. Both conserved end residues are part of each CDR3. Each record gives: D gene, J gene, clone size, V gene, CDR3 protein, CDR3 DNA. The D gene is left open where the match is weak. Rows give clone size only sometimes, using once, few, many, or a class for an expanded clone.

D: .; J: TRBJ2-3; size: .; V: TRBV15; CDR3: CATSRQVPSTDTQYF; DNA: TGTGCCACCAGCAGACAAGTCCCGAGCACAGATACGCAGTATTTT
D: TRBD2; J: TRBJ2-5; size: few; V: TRBV5-1; CDR3: CASSVGAGQETQYF; DNA: TGCGCCAGCAGCGTAGGAGCGGGGCAAGAGACCCAGTACTTC
D: .; J: TRBJ1-2; size: .; V: TRBV9; CDR3: CASSIDPGDGYGYTF; DNA: TGTGCCAGCAGCATTGACCCAGGGGATGGATATGGCTACACCTTC
D: .; J: TRBJ2-7; size: .; V: TRBV29-1; CDR3: CSVGGVLLYEQYF; DNA: TGCAGCGTTGGTGGGGTACTCCTCTACGAGCAGTACTTC
D: TRBD2; J: TRBJ2-1; size: .; V: TRBV9; CDR3: CASSVVAGGRSYNEQFF; DNA: TGTGCCAGCAGCGTAGTAGCGGGGGGCCGCTCCTACAATGAGCAGTTCTTC
D: .; J: TRBJ1-1; size: .; V: TRBV29-1; CDR3: CSVREGTNTEAFF; DNA: TGCAGCGTCCGGGAGGGAACGAACACTGAAGCTTTCTTT
D: TRBD1; J: TRBJ1-2; size: few; V: TRBV27; CDR3: CASGRNRGYGYTF; DNA: TGTGCCAGCGGAAGGAACAGGGGCTATGGCTACACCTTC
D: .; J: TRBJ2-5; size: .; V: TRBV6-5; CDR3: CASSGTGRPGETQYF; DNA: TGTGCCAGCAGTGGAACCGGGCGGCCAGGGGAGACCCAGTACTTC
D: TRBD1; J: TRBJ2-2; size: .; V: TRBV5-4; CDR3: CASSQGAVNTGELFF; DNA: TGTGCCAGCAGCCAGGGGGCAGTGAACACCGGGGAGCTGTTTTTT
D: .; J: TRBJ1-6; size: .; V: TRBV6-1; CDR3: CASSDRGWTNSPLHF; DNA: TGTGCCAGCAGTGACAGGGGATGGACGAATTCACCCCTCCACTTT
D: .; J: TRBJ2-7; size: .; V: TRBV6-1; CDR3: CASSAGWESYEQYF; DNA: TGTGCCAGCAGTGCAGGGTGGGAATCCTACGAGCAGTACTTC
D: TRBD1; J: TRBJ1-2; size: .; V: TRBV29-1; CDR3: CSGTDRGLVGYTF; DNA: TGCAGCGGTACGGACAGGGGATTGGTGGGCTACACCTTC
D: TRBD1; J: TRBJ1-2; size: once; V: TRBV29-1; CDR3: CSVETGTDGYTF; DNA: TGCAGCGTTGAAACGGGGACAGATGGCTACACCTTC
D: .; J: TRBJ2-4; size: .; V: TRBV7-2; CDR3: CASSIGLAKNIQYF; DNA: TGTGCCAGCAGCATAGGACTAGCCAAAAACATTCAGTACTTC
D: .; J: TRBJ1-1; size: .; V: TRBV29-1; CDR3: CSVGRQGGTEAFF; DNA: TGCAGCGTTGGTCGGCAGGGTGGGACTGAAGCTTTCTTT
D: .; J: TRBJ1-2; size: .; V: TRBV23-1; CDR3: CASSRQPQDVYTF; DNA: TGCGCCAGCAGTCGACAGCCTCAGGACGTCTACACCTTC
D: .; J: TRBJ2-2; size: .; V: TRBV29-1; CDR3: CSVTTTGELFF; DNA: TGCAGCGTCACGACTACCGGGGAGCTGTTTTTT
D: .; J: TRBJ2-7; size: few; V: TRBV4-3; CDR3: CASSQGPFEEQYF; DNA: TGCGCCAGCAGCCAAGGTCCCTTCGAGGAGCAGTACTTC
D: .; J: TRBJ2-2; size: .; V: TRBV2; CDR3: CASSDVDSTYTGELFF; DNA: TGTGCCAGCAGTGACGTAGACTCAACCTACACCGGGGAGCTGTTTTTT
D: TRBD1; J: TRBJ1-1; size: .; V: TRBV29-1; CDR3: CSVSGGKTEAFF; DNA: TGCAGCGTTTCAGGGGGCAAGACTGAAGCTTTCTTT
D: .; J: TRBJ2-3; size: .; V: TRBV5-6; CDR3: CASSPGRGSTDTQYF; DNA: TGTGCCAGCAGCCCGGGCAGGGGTAGCACAGATACGCAGTATTTT
D: .; J: TRBJ2-1; size: few; V: TRBV29-1; CDR3: CSAELDTDNEQFF; DNA: TGCAGCGCCGAACTGGACACAGACAATGAGCAGTTCTTC
D: .; J: TRBJ1-3; size: .; V: TRBV16; CDR3: CASSHKPRNTIYF; DNA: TGTGCCAGCAGCCACAAGCCACGAAACACCATATATTTT
D: .; J: TRBJ2-7; size: once; V: TRBV5-1; CDR3: CASSTGHHYEQYF; DNA: TGCGCCAGCAGCACCGGACACCACTACGAGCAGTACTTC
D: .; J: TRBJ2-7; size: few; V: TRBV29-1; CDR3: CSVGRRGYEQYF; DNA: TGCAGCGTTGGCCGGCGAGGTTACGAGCAGTACTTC
D: .; J: TRBJ2-5; size: once; V: TRBV27; CDR3: CASSFAGRQETQYF; DNA: TGTGCCAGCAGTTTTGCAGGGCGCCAAGAGACCCAGTACTTC
D: TRBD1; J: TRBJ2-5; size: .; V: TRBV29-1; CDR3: CSVQGVQETQYF; DNA: TGCAGCGTTCAGGGGGTTCAAGAGACCCAGTACTTC
D: .; J: TRBJ1-1; size: .; V: TRBV4-3; CDR3: CASSHKNTEAFF; DNA: TGCGCCAGCAGCCATAAGAACACTGAAGCTTTCTTT
D: .; J: TRBJ1-1; size: .; V: TRBV14; CDR3: CASSQDLTDEAFF; DNA: TGTGCCAGCAGCCAAGATCTGACAGATGAAGCTTTCTTT
D: .; J: TRBJ1-4; size: .; V: TRBV29-1; CDR3: CSVTGISGEKLFF; DNA: TGCAGCGTTACAGGGATTTCGGGAGAAAAACTGTTTTTT
D: .; J: TRBJ2-3; size: .; V: TRBV30; CDR3: CAWSAQATSTDTQYF; DNA: TGTGCCTGGAGCGCACAAGCAACTAGCACAGATACGCAGTATTTT
D: .; J: TRBJ1-1; size: .; V: TRBV20-1; CDR3: CSARGLTEAFF; DNA: TGCAGTGCTAGAGGTCTCACTGAAGCTTTCTTT
D: .; J: TRBJ1-1; size: .; V: TRBV29-1; CDR3: CSVARGGENTEAFF; DNA: TGCAGCGTTGCCAGGGGTGGGGAGAACACTGAAGCTTTCTTT
D: .; J: TRBJ1-5; size: .; V: TRBV6-6; CDR3: CASSSPGAMQPQHF; DNA: TGTGCCAGCAGTTCCCCGGGTGCGATGCAGCCCCAGCATTTT
D: .; J: TRBJ2-1; size: few; V: TRBV6-6; CDR3: CASRSQTHEQFF; DNA: TGTGCCAGCAGATCGCAGACCCATGAGCAGTTCTTC
D: .; J: TRBJ1-5; size: few; V: TRBV6-1; CDR3: CASSEQGRQPQHF; DNA: TGTGCCAGCAGTGAACAGGGCAGGCAGCCCCAGCATTTT
D: .; J: TRBJ1-5; size: .; V: TRBV5-6; CDR3: CASSFGFRGDQPQHF; DNA: TGTGCCAGCAGCTTCGGGTTTCGGGGCGATCAGCCCCAGCATTTT
D: .; J: TRBJ1-1; size: few; V: TRBV4-3; CDR3: CASSQFGQGGTEAFF; DNA: TGCGCCAGCAGCCAATTTGGCCAAGGGGGGACTGAAGCTTTCTTT
D: TRBD1; J: TRBJ2-7; size: .; V: TRBV29-1; CDR3: CSVEGDRGSYEQYF; DNA: TGCAGCGTTGAAGGGGACAGGGGTTCCTACGAGCAGTACTTC
D: .; J: TRBJ2-2; size: many; V: TRBV29-1; CDR3: CSSKVGDKAAGELFF; DNA: TGCAGCTCGAAAGTGGGTGATAAGGCGGCCGGGGAGCTGTTTTTT
D: .; J: TRBJ1-5; size: .; V: TRBV7-2; CDR3: CASSLAALSNQPQHF; DNA: TGTGCCAGCAGCTTAGCGGCTCTTAGCAATCAGCCCCAGCATTTT
D: TRBD1; J: TRBJ2-5; size: .; V: TRBV29-1; CDR3: CSVLDRGSGETQYF; DNA: TGCAGCGTTTTAGACAGGGGAAGTGGGGAGACCCAGTACTTC
D: .; J: TRBJ1-1; size: .; V: TRBV29-1; CDR3: CSVVQALLPKAFF; DNA: TGCAGCGTTGTCCAGGCCCTCCTCCCGAAAGCTTTCTTT
D: .; J: TRBJ1-4; size: .; V: TRBV2; CDR3: CASNGEQGEKLFF; DNA: TGTGCCAGCAACGGAGAACAGGGTGAAAAACTGTTTTTT
D: TRBD1; J: TRBJ2-7; size: .; V: TRBV23-1; CDR3: CASSQSGTVNYEQYF; DNA: TGCGCCAGCAGTCAATCGGGGACAGTCAACTACGAGCAGTACTTC
D: .; J: TRBJ1-1; size: .; V: TRBV6-6; CDR3: CASSRTNTEAFF; DNA: TGTGCCAGCAGTAGGACTAACACTGAAGCTTTCTTT
D: TRBD1; J: TRBJ1-2; size: few; V: TRBV19; CDR3: CASSTGTGAYGYTF; DNA: TGTGCCAGTAGTACCGGGACAGGGGCTTATGGCTACACCTTC
D: .; J: TRBJ2-1; size: .; V: TRBV7-8; CDR3: CASSDGPDEQFF; DNA: TGTGCCAGCTCCGATGGCCCCGATGAGCAGTTCTTC
D: .; J: TRBJ2-2; size: .; V: TRBV7-2; CDR3: CASSLQELNTGELFF; DNA: TGTGCCAGCAGTTTACAGGAGTTGAACACCGGGGAGCTGTTTTTT